These 26 T cell receptor beta chains share one sample of origin, sequenced in a study of cytotoxic CD8 clonotypes in ibrutinib-treated CLL. Here immunoSEQ multiplex PCR was the method, and the copy in TCRdb shows in-frame clones only, minus some. The table lists tens of thousands of clones, just under 70% of them singletons. Sequencing was performed on PBMCs, taken after 24 months of ibrutinib treatment. The receptors stem from a human donor with chronic lymphocytic leukemia.

The table lists this clone with a count of one. CDR3 bases: TGTGCCAGCAGACCGTACCCGACTAGGCCAGATACGCAGTATTTT. Protein sequence: CASRPYPTRPDTQYF. The V call is TRBV4-2, the J call TRBJ2-3; tentative D call: TRBD2 (6 bases). Trimming pared 6 bases from V and 4 bases from J, leaving 17 bases between. Germline values: CDR1 LGHNA, CDR2 YNFKEQ. The length of the CDR3 is 15 residues.

V and J are TRBV2 and TRBJ2-6, with D tentatively TRBD1 (5 bases). Germline CDR1 and CDR2: SNHLY and FYNNEI. The CDR3 is 14 residues long. Trimming cost V 5 bases and J 2 bases, with 7 bases left between them. In DNA form, the CDR3 reads TGTGCCAGCAGTCTAGGGGCTGGGGCCAACGTCCTGACTTTC. Translation: CASSLGAGANVLTF.

The chain links TRBV9 to TRBJ2-7; the match to TRBD2 covers 12 bases. V lost 4 bases and J lost 3; bases outside the gene matches: 5. The germline V gene has CDR1 SGDLS and CDR2 YYNGEE. The CDR3 runs to 15 residues. CDR3 residues: CASSPRTSGDYEQYF. The CDR3 bases are TGTGCCAGCAGCCCCCGGACTAGCGGGGACTACGAGCAGTACTTC. Full variable domain (remainder filled in from reference TRBV9 and TRBJ2-7): DSGVTQTPKHLITATGQRVTLRCSPRSGDLSVYWYQQSLDQGLQFLIQYYNGEERAKGNILERFSAQQFPDLHSELNLSSLELGDSALYFCASSPRTSGDYEQYFGPGTRLTVT.

The chain is built from TRBV19 and TRBJ2-2, with 9 bases matching TRBD1. J was trimmed by 6 bases and V by 6 bases; bases with no gene match: 5. Per germline, CDR1 LNHDA and CDR2 SQIVND (reference sequence). The CDR3 consists of 14 residues. The DNA of the CDR3 is TGTGCCAGTAGGGTGGGACAGGGCCCCGGGGAGCTGTTTTTT. Protein: CASRVGQGPGELFF.

There are a few counts of this clone. The chain recombines TRBV12-5 with TRBJ2-7; 12 bases are shared with TRBD1. Germline trimming cut 1 base from V and 6 bases from J; bases unmatched to any gene: 4. In germline, CDR1 is LGHNT, CDR2 FRNRAP. There are 15 residues in the CDR3. The CDR3 coding sequence is TGTGCTAGTGGTTTGGGTGGGACAGGGGGCCCCGAGCAGTACTTC. This translates into CASGLGGTGGPEQYF.

The chain has TRBV7-9 and TRBJ1-5; no reliable D call. CDR1 is SEHNR, CDR2 FQNEAQ, per germline (reference sequence). This CDR3 is built from 13 residues. Deletions cut 3 bases from V and 3 bases from J, with 6 bases between. Written as DNA, the CDR3 is TGTGCCAGCAGCTTGGAAATCAATCAGCCCCAGCATTTT. Protein product: CASSLEINQPQHF.

In this sample, this clone turned up once. The chain employs TRBV29-1 and TRBJ1-2, with TRBD1 matching over 8 bases. CDR1 SQVTM and CDR2 ANQGSEA come from the germline V gene. The CDR3 is 12 amino acids. The J segment lost 7 bases and the V segment lost 5 bases, leaving 6 bases of the junction unmatched. In DNA, the CDR3 is TGCAGCGTTCCGGACAGGGCCTCTGGCTACACCTTC. Translated, it gives CSVPDRASGYTF.

This chain uses TRBV19 with TRBJ2-7, with 9 bases matching TRBD1. CDR1 is LNHDA, CDR2 SQIVND, per germline (reference sequence). This CDR3 spans 13 amino acids. Trimming at V came to 4 bases and at J to 6 bases, leaving 4 bases not matched to a gene. CDR3 sequence: CASSKDRGSEQYF. Here the CDR3 DNA reads TGTGCCAGTAGTAAAGACAGGGGGTCCGAGCAGTACTTC.

This clone has more than one count but fewer than ten. J is TRBJ1-5 and V is TRBV2; TRBD1 matches at 10 bases. The germline V gene has CDR1 SNHLY and CDR2 FYNNEI. There are 14 residues in the CDR3. J gave up 2 bases and V 6 bases, and 1 base lay outside the gene matches. Written as DNA, the CDR3 is TGTGCCAGCAGCGGGACAGGGGGCAATCAGCCCCAGCATTTT. It yields the protein CASSGTGGNQPQHF.

The chain couples TRBV5-4 to TRBJ2-7; TRBD1 agrees at 7 bases. The germline gives CDR1 SGHNT, CDR2 YYREEE (reference sequence). The V gene end was trimmed by 0 bases and the J gene end by 5 bases; junction bases not matched to a gene: 2. The length of the CDR3 is 13 residues. The CDR3 loop is CASSLGGGDEQYF. Here the CDR3 DNA reads TGTGCCAGCAGCTTGGGAGGGGGCGACGAGCAGTACTTC.

The gene calls are TRBV11-2 and TRBJ2-7; TRBD2 aligns across 11 bases. The germline V gene encodes CDR1 SGHAT and CDR2 FQNNGV. The CDR3 extends over 14 amino acids. Trimming removed 1 base from V and 6 bases from J; junction bases left unmatched: 2. In DNA form, the CDR3 reads TGTGCCAGCAGCTTAGTAGCGGGGGGGCGCGAGCAGTACTTC. This translates into CASSLVAGGREQYF. Full variable domain (missing parts from reference TRBV11-2 and TRBJ2-7): EAGVAQSPRYKIIEKRQSVAFWCNPISGHATLYWYQQILGQGPKLLIQFQNNGVVDDSQLPKDRFSAERLKGVDSTLKIQPAKLEDSAVYLCASSLVAGGREQYFGPGTRLTVT.

The V call is TRBV5-6, the J call TRBJ1-5; possible D gene TRBD1, 5 bases. From germline, CDR1 is SGHDT and CDR2 YYEEEE. V was trimmed by 2 bases and J by 3 bases, leaving 9 bases between them. The length of the CDR3 is 14 residues. The CDR3 here is CASSFGQINQPQHF. The DNA of the CDR3 is TGTGCCAGCAGCTTCGGACAAATCAATCAGCCCCAGCATTTT.

This chain uses TRBV6-1 with TRBJ1-2; possible D gene TRBD1, 5 bases. This CDR3 has 17 residues. The V end lost 3 bases, the J end lost 6 bases, and 23 bases lay between the germline ends. Per the germline V gene, CDR1 is MNHNS and CDR2 is SASEGT. DNA of the CDR3: TGTGCCAGCAGTGACGACAGCATTTTAGAAGTCGATCATGGCTACACCTTC. It yields the protein CASSDDSILEVDHGYTF.

This rearrangement joins TRBV7-9 to TRBJ1-2; tentative D call: TRBD1 (5 bases). CDR1 is SEHNR and CDR2 is FQNEAQ in the germline V gene (reference sequence). This CDR3 is 13 amino acids long. Trimming removed 5 bases from V and 3 bases from J, with 10 bases in between. CDR3: CASSPDRYYGYTF. CDR3 nucleotides: TGTGCCAGCAGCCCAGACAGATACTATGGCTACACCTTC.

The V call is TRBV15, the J call TRBJ2-7, with D hard to call. V lost 5 bases to trimming and J lost 2 bases, with 13 bases between them. This CDR3 is built from 14 residues. The V gene's germline CDR1 is LNHNV and CDR2 YYDKDF (reference sequence). CDR3 nucleotide sequence: TGTGCCACCAGCCTTCGACAAAGAACCTACGAGCAGTACTTC. Translation: CATSLRQRTYEQYF.

The CDR3 DNA is TGTGCCAGCAGTTTATCTGGAGAGGGGAGAAATGAGCAGTTCTTC. Translating gives CASSLSGEGRNEQFF. The V and J genes are TRBV27 and TRBJ2-1; D possibly matches TRBD1 or TRBD2 (5 bases each). CDR1 is MNHEY, CDR2 SMNVEV, per germline (reference sequence). This CDR3 spans 15 amino acids. V was clipped by 0 bases and J by 7 bases, with 13 bases between them.

The chain carries TRBV18 and TRBJ2-7, with D perhaps given as TRBD1 or TRBD2 (6 bases each). Germline V gene sequence: CDR1 KGHSH, CDR2 LQKENI. V gave up 5 bases and J gave up 1 base, with 15 bases separating them. CDR3 size: 15 residues. The CDR3 spells CASSEWRGTSYEQYF. As DNA, the CDR3 is TGTGCCAGCTCAGAGTGGAGGGGGACTTCCTACGAGCAGTACTTC.

The V gene is TRBV5-1, the J gene TRBJ1-4; 9 bases line up with TRBD1. The junction had 5 bases not matched to a gene; V was cut back by 3 bases and J by 8 bases. The CDR3 covers 14 residues. Germline CDR1 is SGHRS and CDR2 is YFSETQ. This chain's CDR3 is CASSWTGEQEKLFF. The CDR3 nucleotides are TGCGCCAGCAGCTGGACAGGGGAACAAGAAAAACTGTTTTTT.

This sequence joins TRBV7-8 and TRBJ2-7, with unresolved D. The CDR3 spans 11 residues. Germline loops: CDR1 SGHVS, CDR2 FQNEAQ. Trimming stripped 5 bases from V and 5 bases from J, with 7 bases between. For the CDR3, the DNA is TGTGCCAGCAGCCAGGTCGACGAGCAGTACTTC. Its translation is CASSQVDEQYF.

This chain uses TRBV29-1 with TRBJ2-3; possibly TRBD1 or TRBD2 for D (5 bases each). V gave up 4 bases and J gave up 6 bases, with 8 bases separating them. Germline CDR1 reads SQVTM; CDR2 reads ANQGSEA. This CDR3 has 11 amino acids. The CDR3 bases are TGCAGCGTTGTTGAGGGGGATACGCAGTATTTT. It encodes CSVVEGDTQYF.

The rearrangement uses TRBV4-1 and TRBJ1-2; the match to TRBD1 covers 7 bases. The CDR3 runs 15 residues. Germline V gene data show CDR1 as MGHRA and CDR2 as YSYEKL. V was clipped by 0 bases and J by 2 bases; unmatched bases: 3. The CDR3 loop is CASSQEPGQNYGYTF. In DNA form, the CDR3 reads TGCGCCAGCAGCCAAGAACCGGGACAGAACTATGGCTACACCTTC.

The chain combines TRBV25-1 with TRBJ2-7; D may be TRBD1 (5 bases). The CDR3 spans 13 residues. V dropped 5 bases and J dropped 6 bases, with 14 bases sitting between them. In germline, CDR1 is MGHDK, CDR2 SYGVNS. The CDR3 protein is CASSSNHRPEQYF. The DNA for the CDR3 is TGTGCCAGCAGTTCAAATCACAGGCCCGAGCAGTACTTC.

This chain joins TRBV15 and TRBJ2-5; weak D call: TRBD1 (6 bases). CDR3 length equals 16 residues. Trimming cost V 0 bases and J 5 bases, with 16 bases left between them. Germline CDR1 is LNHNV and CDR2 is YYDKDF (reference sequence). This CDR3 reads CATSRDRTQGWETQYF. CDR3 coding DNA: TGTGCCACCAGCAGAGATCGTACGCAGGGGTGGGAGACCCAGTACTTC.

The chain carries TRBV18 and TRBJ1-1; maybe TRBD1 (6 bases). Between the trimmed V and J ends, which lost 1 base and 6 bases, there was a span of 15 bases. The CDR3 covers 15 residues. CDR1 KGHSH and CDR2 LQKENI come from the germline V gene. CDR3: CASSPLAGAASEAFF. DNA of the CDR3: TGTGCCAGCTCACCACTTGCAGGGGCCGCTTCTGAAGCTTTCTTT.

The chain couples TRBV4-1 to TRBJ1-1; D possibly corresponds to TRBD1 (6 bases). The V end was cut by 2 bases, the J end by 4 bases, with 11 bases between. The CDR3 contains 14 residues. The germline V gene has CDR1 MGHRA and CDR2 YSYEKL. CDR3 sequence: CASSQIMGATEAFF. CDR3 nucleotides: TGCGCCAGCAGCCAAATAATGGGGGCCACTGAAGCTTTCTTT.

The chain combines TRBV11-2 with TRBJ1-6; TRBD1 matches 8 bases. V lost 3 bases, J lost 7 bases, and 2 bases stayed unmatched. The CDR3 contains 14 residues. Germline values: CDR1 SGHAT, CDR2 FQNNGV. The CDR3 reads CASSFGQGNSPLHF. CDR3 nucleotide sequence: TGTGCCAGCAGCTTCGGACAGGGAAATTCACCCCTCCACTTT.